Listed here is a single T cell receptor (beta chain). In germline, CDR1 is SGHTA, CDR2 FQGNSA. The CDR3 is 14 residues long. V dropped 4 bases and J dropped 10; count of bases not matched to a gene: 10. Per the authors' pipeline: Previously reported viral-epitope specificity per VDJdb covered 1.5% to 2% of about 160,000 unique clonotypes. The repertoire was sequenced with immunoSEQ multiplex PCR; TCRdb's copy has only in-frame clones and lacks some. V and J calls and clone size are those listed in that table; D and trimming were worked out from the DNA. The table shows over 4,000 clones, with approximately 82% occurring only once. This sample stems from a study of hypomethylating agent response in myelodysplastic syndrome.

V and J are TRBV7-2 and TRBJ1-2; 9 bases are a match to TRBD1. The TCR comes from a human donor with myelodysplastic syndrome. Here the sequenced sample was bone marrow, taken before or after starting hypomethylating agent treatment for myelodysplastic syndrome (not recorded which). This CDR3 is CASSSYSGTGYYTF. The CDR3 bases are TGTGCCAGCAGCTCATACTCCGGGACAGGGTACTACACCTTC.